This TCR beta chain was recorded in a study of CXCR3-negative and CXCR3-positive naive CD8 T cells. Study details: Every library held about 1.5 +/- 0.3 million TRB reads, and the total came to roughly 150 million. Study outcomes and limitations: The authors found comparable surface CD5 between naive subsets and inferred TCR strength from TRB CDR3 properties. Hydrophobicity of TRB CDR3s was greater in CXCR3-positive naive cells than in CXCR3-negative naive cells. With respect to TRBV-TRBJ usage, naive CXCR3-negative and CXCR3-positive cells were similar; memory differed.

Germline CDR1 and CDR2: LGHDT and YNNKEL (reference sequence). The CDR3 loop spans 13 amino acids. The authors made the TRB cDNA libraries by 5' RACE using UMI labels. TCRdb processed the 5' RACE reads again and assigns one entry to each CDR3 protein, with no DNA. The table for this sample gives about 110,000 distinct CDR3 sequences. Comment on this clonotype: Its antigen is as yet unknown.

Sequences were obtained from naive CXCR3+ CD8+ T cells from blood. Noted subset: CD45RO-CCR7+CD27+CD95- naive CD8+ T cells expressing CXCR3 (TNR3+). The clonotype was recovered from a human donor in good health. Some clones in this sample may be carry-over from other donors' samples. The V and J genes are TRBV3-1 and TRBJ2-1; TCRdb calls TRBD1, which cannot be checked without DNA. CDR3 sequence: CASREGLSQEQFF.